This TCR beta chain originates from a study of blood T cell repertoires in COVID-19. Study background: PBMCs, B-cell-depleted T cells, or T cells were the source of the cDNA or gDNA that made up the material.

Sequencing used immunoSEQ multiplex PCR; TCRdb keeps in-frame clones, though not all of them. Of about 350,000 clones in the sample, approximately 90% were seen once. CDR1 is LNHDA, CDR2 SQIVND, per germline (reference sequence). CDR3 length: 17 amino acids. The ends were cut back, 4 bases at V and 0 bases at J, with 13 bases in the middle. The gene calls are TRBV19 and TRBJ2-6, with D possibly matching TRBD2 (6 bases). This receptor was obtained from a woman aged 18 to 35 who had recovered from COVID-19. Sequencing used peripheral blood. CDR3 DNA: TGTGCCAGTAGTAACCCCGGGAGAGCCTCTGGGGCCAACGTCCTGACTTTC. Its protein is CASSNPGRASGANVLTF. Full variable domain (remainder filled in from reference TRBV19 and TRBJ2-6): DGGITQSPKYLFRKEGQNVTLSCEQNLNHDAMYWYRQDPGQGLRLIYYSQIVNDFQKGDIAEGYSVSREKKESFPLTVTSAQKNPTAFYLCASSNPGRASGANVLTFGAGSRLTVL.